This TCR beta chain derives from a study of T-cell memory formation after mild COVID-19. This clonotype was counted many times. TCRdb itself ran the 5' RACE reads through MiXCR, one entry per CDR3 protein. The table shows about 400,000 distinct CDR3 sequences, with roughly an eighth occurring only once. The CDR3 loop spans 17 amino acids. The germline gives CDR1 MGHRA, CDR2 YSYEKL. Trimming pared 0 bases from V and 1 base from J, leaving 15 bases between. The source of this sequence is a man in his late teens or twenties who had mild COVID-19 (a few samples of this study predate the infection). Cell type and time point are not known. The V and J genes are TRBV4-1 and TRBJ1-1, with D possibly matching TRBD1 (6 bases). Sequenced input: PBMCs or a T cell subset sorted from them (not recorded which). CDR3 residues: CASSQEAPGGRNTEAFF. In nucleotides, the CDR3 is TGCGCCAGCAGCCAAGAGGCGCCCGGGGGGCGGAACACTGAAGCTTTCTTT.